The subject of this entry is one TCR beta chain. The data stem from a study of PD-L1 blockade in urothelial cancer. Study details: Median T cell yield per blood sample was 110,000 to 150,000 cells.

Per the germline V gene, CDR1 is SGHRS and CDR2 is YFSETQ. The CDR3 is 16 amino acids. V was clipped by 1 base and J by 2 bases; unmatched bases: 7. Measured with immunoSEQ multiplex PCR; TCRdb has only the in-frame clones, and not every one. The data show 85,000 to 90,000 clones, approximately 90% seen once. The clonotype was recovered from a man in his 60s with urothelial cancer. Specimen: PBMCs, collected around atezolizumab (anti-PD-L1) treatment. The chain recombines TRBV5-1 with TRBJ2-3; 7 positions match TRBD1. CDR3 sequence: CASSLTGDASTDTQYF. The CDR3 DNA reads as TGCGCCAGCAGCTTGACAGGGGACGCCTCCACAGATACGCAGTATTTT.